The T cell receptor beta chain described here comes from a study of monozygotic twins with inflammatory bowel disease. cDNA was made in eight separate reactions per sample. Template switching introduced UMIs that contain a 6-nucleotide sample barcode. Amplification of TCRalpha and TCRbeta cDNA involved two nested PCRs that ran for around 16 and 10 cycles. TCRdb reworked the 5' RACE reads into one entry per CDR3 protein, no DNA. This sample's table reports approximately 210,000 distinct CDR3 sequences. Points on this clonotype: Its specificity is unknown.

Study observations and caveats: Healthy co-twins, by inverse Simpson, had higher TCRbeta diversity than their siblings with IBD.

The origin of this receptor is a human donor with ulcerative colitis or Crohn's disease, or a healthy co-twin of an affected twin (not recorded which). Sequencing was done on a sample of blood.

CDR3 region: CSARDGPYGYTF. The chain uses TRBV20-1 and TRBJ1-2. CDR3 size: 12 residues. Germline lookup yields CDR1 DFQATT and CDR2 SNEGSKA (reference sequence).